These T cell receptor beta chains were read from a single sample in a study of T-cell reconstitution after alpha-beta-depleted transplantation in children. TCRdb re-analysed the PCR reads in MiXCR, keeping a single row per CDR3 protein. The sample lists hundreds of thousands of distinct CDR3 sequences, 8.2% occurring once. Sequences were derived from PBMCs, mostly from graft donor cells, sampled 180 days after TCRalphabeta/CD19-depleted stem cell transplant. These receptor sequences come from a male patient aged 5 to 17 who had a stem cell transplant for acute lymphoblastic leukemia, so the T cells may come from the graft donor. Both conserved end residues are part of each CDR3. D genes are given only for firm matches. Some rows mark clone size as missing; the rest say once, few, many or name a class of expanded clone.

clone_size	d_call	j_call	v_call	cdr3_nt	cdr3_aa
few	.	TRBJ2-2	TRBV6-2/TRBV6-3	TGTGCCAGCAGTTACAGGTTCCCGAACACCGGGGAGCTGTTTTTT	CASSYRFPNTGELFF
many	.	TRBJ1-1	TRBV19	TGTGCCAGTAGTCACGCGCAACGTGACACTGAAGCTTTCTTT	CASSHAQRDTEAFF
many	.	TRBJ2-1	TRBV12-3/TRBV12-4	TGTGCCAGCACCTCCGGGGCTTTATACAATGAGCAGTTCTTC	CASTSGALYNEQFF
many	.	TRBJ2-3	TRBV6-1	TGTGCCAGCAGTGAATTGCTGGCCTCTAGCACAGATACGCAGTATTTT	CASSELLASSTDTQYF
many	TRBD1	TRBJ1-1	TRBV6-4	TGTGCCAGCAGCCGCGACCCCGGGACAGGGTTAACCATGAACACTGAAGCTTTCTTT	CASSRDPGTGLTMNTEAFF
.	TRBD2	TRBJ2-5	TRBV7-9	TGTGCCAGCAGCATGGGGACTAGCGATGAGACCCAGTACTTC	CASSMGTSDETQYF
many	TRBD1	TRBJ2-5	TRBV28	TGTGCCAGCAGTCCGCCCGGACAGGGGGCGGAGACCCAGTACTTC	CASSPPGQGAETQYF
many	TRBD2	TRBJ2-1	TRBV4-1	TGCGCCAGCAGCGCTAGCGGGGGGGCCATCAGTGAGCAGTTCTTC	CASSASGGAISEQFF
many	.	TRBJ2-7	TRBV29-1	TGCAGCGTTGAAGGATCTAGCTCCTACGAGCAGTACTTC	CSVEGSSSYEQYF
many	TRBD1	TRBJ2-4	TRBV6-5	TGTGCCAGCAGTTCCCTGACAGGGTCCAAAAACATTCAGTACTTC	CASSSLTGSKNIQYF
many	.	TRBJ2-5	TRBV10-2	TGCGCCAGCAGTGAAAGAAGGCCACACGAGACCCAGTACTTC	CASSERRPHETQYF
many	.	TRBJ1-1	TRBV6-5	TGTGCCAGCAGACCCCAAACAGGGCTGGGCACTGAAGCTTTCTTT	CASRPQTGLGTEAFF
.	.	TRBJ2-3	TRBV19	TGTGCCAGTAGTATAGCAAGTGGTACGCAGTATTTT	CASSIASGTQYF
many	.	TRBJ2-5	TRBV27	TGTGCCAGCAGTTTATCCGGGGTTGGTGGAGAGACCCAGTACTTC	CASSLSGVGGETQYF
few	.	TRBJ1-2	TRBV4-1	TGCGCCAGCAGCAGACTCAGGACAGAAAATCCCTATGGCTACACCTTC	CASSRLRTENPYGYTF
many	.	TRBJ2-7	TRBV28	TGTGCCAGCGCCGGGACACCTTCCTACGAGCAGTACTTC	CASAGTPSYEQYF